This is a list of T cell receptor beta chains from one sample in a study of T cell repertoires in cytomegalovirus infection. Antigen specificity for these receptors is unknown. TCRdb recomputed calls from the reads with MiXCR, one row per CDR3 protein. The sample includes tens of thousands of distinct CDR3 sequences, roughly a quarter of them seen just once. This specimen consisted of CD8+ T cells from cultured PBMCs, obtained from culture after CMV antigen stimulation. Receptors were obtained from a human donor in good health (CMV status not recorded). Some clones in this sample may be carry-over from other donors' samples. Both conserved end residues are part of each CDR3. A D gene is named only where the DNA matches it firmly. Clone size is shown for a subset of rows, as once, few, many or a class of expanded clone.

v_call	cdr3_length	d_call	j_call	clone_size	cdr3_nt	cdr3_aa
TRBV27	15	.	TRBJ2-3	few	TGTGCCAGCAGTTTATCGAAGCTGGCAGGGACCACGCAGTATTTT	CASSLSKLAGTTQYF
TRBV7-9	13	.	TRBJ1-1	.	TGTGCCAGCAGCTCGGGGACTCCCCCGGGAGCTTTCTTT	CASSSGTPPGAFF
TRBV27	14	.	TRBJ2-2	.	TGTGCCAGCAGCTCCGACGGGAACACCGGGGAGCTGTTTTTT	CASSSDGNTGELFF
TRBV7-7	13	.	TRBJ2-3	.	TGTGCTAGCAGCTACGGAGAGGGGGATACGCAGTATTTT	CASSYGEGDTQYF
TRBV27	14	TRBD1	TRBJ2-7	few	TGTGCCAGCAGCCCCGGGACAGGGGGCCGGGAGCAGTACTTC	CASSPGTGGREQYF
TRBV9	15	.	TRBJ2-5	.	TGTGCCAGCAGCGCCTTTGTGGGCCCCCAAGAGACCCAGTACTTC	CASSAFVGPQETQYF
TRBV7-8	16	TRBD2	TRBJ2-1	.	TGTGCCAGCAGCTTAGATCCAGCGGGGGGGCTTTATGAGCAGTTCTTC	CASSLDPAGGLYEQFF
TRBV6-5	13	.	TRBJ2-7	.	TGTGCCAGCAGTCCCCCAAAGCCCTACGAGCAGTACTTC	CASSPPKPYEQYF
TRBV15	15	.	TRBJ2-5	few	TGTGCCACCAGCAGAGATAGAACGGGGCGAGAGACCCAGTACTTC	CATSRDRTGRETQYF
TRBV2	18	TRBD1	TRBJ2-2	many	TGTGCCAGCAGCCTAATAGTCAGGGGGAAAGAAAGCCCCGGGGAGCTGTTTTTT	CASSLIVRGKESPGELFF
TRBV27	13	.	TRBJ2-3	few	TGTGCCAGCAGTCACAGGTTCACAGATACGCAGTATTTT	CASSHRFTDTQYF
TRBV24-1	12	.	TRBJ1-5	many	TGTGCCACCAGTGACTCCCTAGGGCCCCAGCATTTT	CATSDSLGPQHF
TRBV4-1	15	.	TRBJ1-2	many	TGCGCCAGCAGCCAAGATTCGGGGATGGTTCGTGGCTACACCTTC	CASSQDSGMVRGYTF
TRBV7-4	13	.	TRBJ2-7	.	TGTGCCAGCACCCCCCCCGGGAGCTACGAGCAGTACTTC	CASTPPGSYEQYF
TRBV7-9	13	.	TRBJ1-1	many	TGTGCCAGCAGCCTCCTGGGGAACACTGAAGCTTTCTTT	CASSLLGNTEAFF
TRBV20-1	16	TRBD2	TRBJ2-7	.	TGCAGTGCTAGGCCGGTAGCGGGCCAGAGCTCCTACGAGCAGTACTTC	CSARPVAGQSSYEQYF
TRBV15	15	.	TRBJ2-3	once	TGTGCCACCAGCATGGGCAACCCCCTCACAGATACGCAGTATTTT	CATSMGNPLTDTQYF
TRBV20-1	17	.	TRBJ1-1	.	TGCAGTGCTAGCGGAGGAGTTTTAGGACGGCTGAACACTGAAGCTTTCTTT	CSASGGVLGRLNTEAFF
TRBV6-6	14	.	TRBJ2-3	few	TGTGCCAGCAGTTACGCCCCGGGAACAGATACGCAGTATTTT	CASSYAPGTDTQYF
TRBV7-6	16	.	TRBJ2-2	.	TGTGCCAACCAGCAGATTGACAGTCGGAGCACCGCGGAGCTGTTTTTT	CANQQIDSRSTAELFF
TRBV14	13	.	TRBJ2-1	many	TGTGCCAGCAGCCAATTCGGGGTAGATGAGCAGTTCTTC	CASSQFGVDEQFF
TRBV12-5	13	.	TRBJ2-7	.	TGTGCTAGTGGTTGGGGGTCCTCCTACGAGCAGTACTTC	CASGWGSSYEQYF
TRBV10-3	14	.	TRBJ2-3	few	TGTGCCACCTGGGCAGGGGTTAGCACAGATACGCAGTATTTT	CATWAGVSTDTQYF
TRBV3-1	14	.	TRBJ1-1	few	TGTGCCAGCAGCCAAGGGCCCCTGGGGACTGAAGCTTTCTTT	CASSQGPLGTEAFF
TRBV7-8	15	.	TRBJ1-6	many	TGTGCCAGCAGTCTGGGGGGGGACTATAATTCACCCCTCCACTTT	CASSLGGDYNSPLHF
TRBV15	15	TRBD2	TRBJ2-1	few	TGTGCCACCAGAAACGGACTAGCGGGATCAAATGAGCAGTTCTTC	CATRNGLAGSNEQFF
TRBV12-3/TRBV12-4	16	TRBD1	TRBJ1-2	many	TGTGCCACGATACCGCGTCAGGGGACAGGGGCTGGTGGCTACACCTTC	CATIPRQGTGAGGYTF
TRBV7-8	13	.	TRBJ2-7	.	TGTGCCAGCAGCTACACTACGAACCCCGAGCAGTACTTC	CASSYTTNPEQYF
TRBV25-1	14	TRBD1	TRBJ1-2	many	TGTGCCAGCAGTTGGGACAGGGGGGGCTATGGCTACACCTTC	CASSWDRGGYGYTF
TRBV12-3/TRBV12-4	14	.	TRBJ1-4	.	TGTGCCAGCAGTTTCACAGGGACTAATGAAAAACTGTTTTTT	CASSFTGTNEKLFF
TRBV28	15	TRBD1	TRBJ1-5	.	TGTGCCAGCAGTGGATTGACAGGGAGCAATCAGCCCCAGCATTTT	CASSGLTGSNQPQHF
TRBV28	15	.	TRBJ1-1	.	TGTGCCAGCAGTCCAATTTTGGACATGAACACTGAAGCTTTCTTT	CASSPILDMNTEAFF
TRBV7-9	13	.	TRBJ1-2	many	TGTGCCAGCAGCCCCATTGGGTCCGGAGGCTACACCTTC	CASSPIGSGGYTF
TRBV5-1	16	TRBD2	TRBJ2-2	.	TGCGCCAGCAGCTCCTTAGGGCTAGCGGGAGCCGGGGAGCTGTTTTTT	CASSSLGLAGAGELFF
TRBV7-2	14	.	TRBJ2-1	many	TGTGCCAGCACCAAAAGGACCAGACCGGTTGAGCAGTTCTTC	CASTKRTRPVEQFF
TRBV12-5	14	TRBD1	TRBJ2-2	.	TGTGCTAGTGGTTCTACAGGGGTGACCGGGGAGCTGTTTTTT	CASGSTGVTGELFF